The sequence of this TCR beta chain was determined in a study of T cell responses to AZD1222 COVID-19 vaccine. The study, taken as a whole, reports: Spike-wide vaccine-associated CD4 TCRs dominated at 160-218 and 743-854.

This CDR3 contains 13 residues. Trimming removed 1 base at V and 7 bases at J, with 11 bases between. Germline loops: CDR1 LGHNA, CDR2 YNFKEQ. Method: immunoSEQ multiplex PCR; TCRdb's copy keeps in-frame clones and lacks some. The repertoire has about 170,000 clones, around 87% of them found once; the top ten carry approximately 2.5%. Turning to this clone: The antigen is unknown.

This TCR was sampled from an adult in good health. The sample consisted of peripheral blood, taken on day 0 of AZD1222 vaccination. The chain couples TRBV4-2 to TRBJ2-7; D possibly matches TRBD1 or TRBD2 (5 bases each). This chain's CDR3 is CASSQGGVGEQYF. In DNA form, the CDR3 reads TGTGCCAGCAGCCAAGGAGGGGTTGGGGAGCAGTACTTC.